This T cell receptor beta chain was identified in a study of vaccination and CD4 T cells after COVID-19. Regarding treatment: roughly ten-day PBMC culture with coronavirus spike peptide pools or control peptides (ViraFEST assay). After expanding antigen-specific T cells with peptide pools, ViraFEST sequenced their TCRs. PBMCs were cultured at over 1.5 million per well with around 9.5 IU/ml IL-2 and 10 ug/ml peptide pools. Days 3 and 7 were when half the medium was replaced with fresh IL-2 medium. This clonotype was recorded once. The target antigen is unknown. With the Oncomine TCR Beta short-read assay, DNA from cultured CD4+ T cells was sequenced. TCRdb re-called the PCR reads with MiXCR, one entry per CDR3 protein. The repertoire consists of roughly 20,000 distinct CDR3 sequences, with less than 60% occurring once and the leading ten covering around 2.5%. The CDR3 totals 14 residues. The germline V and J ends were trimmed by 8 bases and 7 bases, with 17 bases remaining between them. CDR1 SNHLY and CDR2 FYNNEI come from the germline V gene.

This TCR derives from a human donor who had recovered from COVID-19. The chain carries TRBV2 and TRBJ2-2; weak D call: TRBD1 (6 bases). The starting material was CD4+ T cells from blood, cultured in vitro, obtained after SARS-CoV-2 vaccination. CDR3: CASQTQGSNGELFF. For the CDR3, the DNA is TGTGCCAGCCAAACACAGGGTAGTAACGGGGAGCTGTTTTTT.